There are a few counts of the clone carrying this T cell receptor (beta chain). The antigen is not known. Profiling relied on immunoSEQ multiplex PCR, and the TCRdb table lists in-frame clones only, not all of them. The sample holds roughly 330,000 clones, 74% seen once. Into CD45RA+ naive and CD45RA-negative memory subsets, the CD4+ cells were split. Germline V lookup: CDR1 SEHNR, CDR2 FQNEAQ (reference sequence). The CDR3 extends over 14 amino acids. Trimming took 5 bases from V and 7 from J, leaving 17 bases between them. The sample belongs to a study of shared clonotypes between healthy human individuals. Turning to the study itself: The plates for each donor numbered three CD4 naive, three CD4 memory, two CD8 naive and one CD8 memory. Overall study findings and caveats: The low donor count limited represented genetic and exposure-history diversity. The study sampled only blood, and tissue repertoires likely differ.

The sequence was obtained from a man aged 25-45 years in good health. The sequenced sample was memory CD4+ T cells sorted from blood. Subset noted: CD45RA-negative fraction. This sequence joins TRBV7-9 and TRBJ2-5; unclear D gene. The CDR3, as DNA: TGTGCCAGCAGCGCCCAGACACTACCTATGACCCAGTACTTC. As protein: CASSAQTLPMTQYF. The variable domain in full, with the rest retrieved from reference TRBV7-9 and TRBJ2-5, is DTGVSQNPRHKITKRGQNVTFRCDPISEHNRLYWYRQTLGQGPEFLTYFQNEAQLEKSRLLSDRFSAERPKGSFSTLEIQRTEQGDSAMYLCASSAQTLPMTQYFGPGTRLLVL.